This T cell receptor (beta chain) was sequenced during a study of blood T cell repertoires in COVID-19 (dated by TCRdb to 2019 to 2021). Turning to the overall study: Collaborator samples came from the United States, Italy and Spain and covered acute and convalescent phases of COVID-19. The material from the prospective study consisted of cDNA or gDNA derived from T cells, B-cell-depleted T cells, or PBMCs. Deeply sampled blood TCRbeta repertoires from subjects exposed to, actively infected with, or recovered from COVID-19 were included in the dataset. The repertoires were made available in a free public database intended to serve as a resource for research on the immune response to SARS-CoV-2. Samples came from the ongoing ImmuneRACE study (first 160 participants) plus 1,254 subjects from 6 global collaborators. Nearly every sample came with metadata listing a de-identified subject ID, COVID-19 status, age in years and sex. Where HLA class I and class II types were available, the types were taken from metadata supplied by the sample provider, not from assay-based typing.

What the authors observed across the whole study: Clinical and demographic metadata were provided uncurated, with the amount varying by source and participant.

TCRbeta CDR3 regions were amplified from genomic DNA using the immunoSEQ Assay, a bias-controlled multiplex PCR. Under the source paper's analysis protocol: Within the assay, amplification of reference gene primers was used to estimate how many nucleated cells each sample contained. To quantify the absolute abundance of each unique TCRbeta CDR3 rearrangement, sequence reads were collapsed and filtered. Productive Simpson clonality was computed per sample as the square root of Simpson's diversity index over productive rearrangements. TCRdb's version of the immuneACCESS table is confined to in-frame rearrangements and falls short of the full clone set. An unresolved V gene accounts for under half of the shortfall where checked; the remainder is of unknown origin. V, J and clone size were drawn from that table, and D and trimming were deduced from the DNA. The sample table contains about 74,000 clones; only one count was recorded for 84% of them. Approximately 35% of the sample lies in the top ten.

Worth noting for this clone: The antigen it binds to is not known. No per-base quality is available; no much larger clone lies one base away.

Each collaborating institution followed its own protocols to collect whole blood in K2EDTA tubes. For TCRbeta analysis, collaborators shipped samples as frozen whole blood, isolated PBMCs, or DNA extracted from either of those sample types. V has 5 bases trimmed and J has 8 bases trimmed; junction bases matching no gene number 11. The germline V gene provides CDR1 SNHLY and CDR2 FYNNEI. The CDR3, from cysteine to phenylalanine, totals 16 residues. The read is trimmed to its CDR3 DNA, 48 bases read in frame from base 1. The clonotype was recovered from a man aged 65 to 85 with acute or convalescent COVID-19. The chain employs TRBV2 and TRBJ1-6; 8 bases in the junction line up with TRBD1. Material: peripheral blood. The sequenced DNA is TGTGCCAGCAGTCAGCAGGGGGCGGGCTTGGATTCACCCCTCCACTTT. Protein translation: CASSQQGAGLDSPLHF. Here the CDR3 is joined to the reference TRBV2 and TRBJ1-6 genes, and the full variable domain is: EPEVTQTPSHQVTQMGQEVILRCVPISNHLYFYWYRQILGQKVEFLVSFYNNEISEKSEIFDDQFSVERPDGSNFTLKIRSTKLEDSAMYFCASSQQGAGLDSPLHFGNGTRLTVT.